What follows is one T cell receptor beta chain and its context. What it recognizes is unknown. Produced via immunoSEQ multiplex PCR; TCRdb's table is partial and in-frame only. The table records tens of thousands of clones, roughly 87% of them present only once. The sample comes from a study of T cells in tuberculosis. Turning to the study itself: Sequenced TCRs come from CD1B-GMM tetramer-binding T cells.

Time point described: new active TB diagnosis, blood taken before or within 7 days of starting treatment. Active tuberculosis patients were new diagnoses, HIV-seronegative, South African, and aged 18 years or older. Tuberculosis was confirmed by positive sputum smear and/or M. tuberculosis culture. Regarding the study as a whole: GEM motif frequencies gave 55% to 75% accuracy; the GMM repertoire gave roughly 86%.

V lost 3 bases to trimming and J lost 5 bases; unmatched junction nucleotides: 9. Per germline, CDR1 ENHRY and CDR2 SYGVKD. The CDR3 runs 15 residues. The chain recombines TRBV10-3 with TRBJ2-7; 8 nucleotides agree with TRBD1. Sequenced material: PBMCs, taken at tuberculosis diagnosis. This sequence originates from an adult with tuberculosis. In DNA form, the CDR3 reads TGTGCCATCAGTGACCCGCCGGGACAGGTACACGAGCAGTACTTC. Translation gives CAISDPPGQVHEQYF.